One and the same sample provided the 2 T cell receptor beta chains below, sequenced in a study of blood T cells in healthy people across ages. Next came a second PCR, run for about 7 to 11 cycles, which used a sample-barcoded 5' primer along with a J-beta primer mix. TCRdb re-called the 5' RACE reads through MiXCR, storing one row per CDR3 protein. The sample lists 1.5 million to 2 million distinct CDR3 sequences; approximately 30% were seen once. The sequenced sample consisted of blood. The source is a woman under 40 in good health.

The chain links TRBV7-9 to TRBJ1-4; no firm D call. This CDR3 has 15 amino acids. V shed 4 bases and J shed 8 bases, with 17 bases lying between them. The germline gives CDR1 SEHNR, CDR2 FQNEAQ (reference sequence). CDR3: CASSSGRLRAEKLFF. In nucleotides, the CDR3 is TGTGCCAGCAGCTCCGGACGGCTACGGGCGGAAAAACTGTTTTTT. The whole variable domain, remainder taken from reference TRBV7-9 and TRBJ1-4, is DTGVSQNPRHKITKRGQNVTFRCDPISEHNRLYWYRQTLGQGPEFLTYFQNEAQLEKSRLLSDRFSAERPKGSFSTLEIQRTEQGDSAMYLCASSSGRLRAEKLFFGSGTQLSVL.

The chain links TRBV7-9 to TRBJ2-1; D unclear. The V gene lost 3 bases and the J gene lost 4 bases, with 13 bases spanning the gap. CDR3 length: 15 amino acids. CDR1 and CDR2 (germline): SEHNR, FQNEAQ (reference sequence). For the CDR3, the DNA is TGTGCCAGCAGCTTGTTGGGCAATTTTTACAATGAGCAGTTCTTC. Its protein product is CASSLLGNFYNEQFF.